This T cell receptor beta chain stems from a study of blood T cells in healthy people across ages. Regarding this clonotype: Its matching antigen is unknown.

Using a J-beta primer mix together with a sample-barcoded 5' primer, a second PCR was run for about 6 to 11 cycles. MiXCR was run by TCRdb on the 5' RACE reads, yielding one entry per CDR3 protein. The table records 950,000 to 1,200,000 distinct CDR3 sequences, around two fifths of them present only once. Findings and caveats of the study: A greater number of naive CD4+ cells and higher diversity distinguished long-lived donors from aged donors.

In terms of origin and age, donors were healthy Caucasian individuals from Russia aged about 6 to 90. V lost 4 bases and J lost 4, with 13 bases in between. The CDR3 spans 14 residues. Germline V gene data show CDR1 as MDHEN and CDR2 as SYDVKM. The chain recombines TRBV28 with TRBJ2-5; perhaps TRBD2 as D (5 bases). The sequenced sample consisted of blood. This TCR was sampled from a man between 18 and 29 years old in good health. As DNA, the CDR3 is TGTGCCAGCAGTTCAGGCACTAGAGCAGAGACCCAGTACTTC. As protein: CASSSGTRAETQYF.